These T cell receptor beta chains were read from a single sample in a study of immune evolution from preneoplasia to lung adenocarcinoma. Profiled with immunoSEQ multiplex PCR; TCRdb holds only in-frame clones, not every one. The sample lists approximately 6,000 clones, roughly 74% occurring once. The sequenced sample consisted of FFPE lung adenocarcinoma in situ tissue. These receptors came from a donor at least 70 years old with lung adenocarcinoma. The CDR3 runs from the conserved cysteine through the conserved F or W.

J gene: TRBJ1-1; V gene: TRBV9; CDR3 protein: CASSAPWRGSEAFF
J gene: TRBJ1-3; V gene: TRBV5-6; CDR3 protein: CASSLEGIGGNTIYF
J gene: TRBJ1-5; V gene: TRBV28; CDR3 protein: CASSLEGQPQHF
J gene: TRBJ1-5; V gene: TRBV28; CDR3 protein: CASSSDTLRSQPQHF
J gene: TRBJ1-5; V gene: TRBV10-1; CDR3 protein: CASSETDSNQPQHF
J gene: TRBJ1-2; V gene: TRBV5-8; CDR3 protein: CASSARQGYGYTF
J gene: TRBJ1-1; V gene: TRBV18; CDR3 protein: CASSPLRGTLMNTEAFF
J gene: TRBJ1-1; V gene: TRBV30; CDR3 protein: CAWNYRGRNTEAFF
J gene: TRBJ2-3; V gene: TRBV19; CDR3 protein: CASRTAGGTDTQYF
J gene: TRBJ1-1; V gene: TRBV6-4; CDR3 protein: CASSAGSNTEAFF
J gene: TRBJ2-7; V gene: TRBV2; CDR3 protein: CASSGLTITSEQYF
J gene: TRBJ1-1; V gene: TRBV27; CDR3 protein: CASSLRGDGMGAFF
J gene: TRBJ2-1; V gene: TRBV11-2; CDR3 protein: CASSETSGRRDEQFF
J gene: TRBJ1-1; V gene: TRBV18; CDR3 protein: CASSPSAGVMNTEAFF
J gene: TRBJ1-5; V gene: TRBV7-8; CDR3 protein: CASSRVGLGNQPQHF
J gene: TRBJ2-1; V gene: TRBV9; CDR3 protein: CASSVGASGDNEQFF
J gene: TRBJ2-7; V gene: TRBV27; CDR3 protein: CASRTTGGSYEQYF
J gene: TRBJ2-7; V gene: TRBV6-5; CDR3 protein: CASSPPPPADYEQYF
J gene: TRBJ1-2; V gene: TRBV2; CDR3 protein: CASSAGTGGTLGYTF
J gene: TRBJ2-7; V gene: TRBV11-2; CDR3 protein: CASSSGEEQYF
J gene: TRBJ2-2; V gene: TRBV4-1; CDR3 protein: CASSQEWTNTGELFF
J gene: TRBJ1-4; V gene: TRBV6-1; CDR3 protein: CASSATGREKLFF
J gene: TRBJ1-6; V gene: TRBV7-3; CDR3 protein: CASSEEHNSPLHF
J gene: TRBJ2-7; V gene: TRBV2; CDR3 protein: CASSEDRRYGYEQYF
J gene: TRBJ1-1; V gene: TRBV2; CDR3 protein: CASSEWDRGAFF
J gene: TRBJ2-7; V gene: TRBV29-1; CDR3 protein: CSVVLAGGSYEQYF
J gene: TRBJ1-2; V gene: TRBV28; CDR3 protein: CASSLQGAADGYTF
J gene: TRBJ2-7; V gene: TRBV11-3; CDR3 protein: CASSLLQSLSHEQYF
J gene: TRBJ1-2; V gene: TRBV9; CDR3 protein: CASSETPDGHYGYTF
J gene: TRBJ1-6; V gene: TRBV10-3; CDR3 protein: CAIQDSRNSPLHF
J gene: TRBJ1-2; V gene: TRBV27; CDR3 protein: CASTPLSAQGISGYTF
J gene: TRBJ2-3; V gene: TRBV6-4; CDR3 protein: CASSYSSATDTQYF
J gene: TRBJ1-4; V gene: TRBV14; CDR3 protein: CASSLGQGLNEKLFF
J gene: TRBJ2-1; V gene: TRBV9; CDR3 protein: CASSSRPSSYNEQFF
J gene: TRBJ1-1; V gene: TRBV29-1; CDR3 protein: CSVPLNTEAFF
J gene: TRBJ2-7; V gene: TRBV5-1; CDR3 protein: CASSWDWSSYEQYF
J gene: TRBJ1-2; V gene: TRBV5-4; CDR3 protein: CASSAALAGGYGYTF
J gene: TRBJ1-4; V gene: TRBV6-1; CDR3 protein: CASSVDPEGEKLFF
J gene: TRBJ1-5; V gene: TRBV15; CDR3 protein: CATSREGGSIPPQHF
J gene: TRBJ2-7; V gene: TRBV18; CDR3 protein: CASSPRESAYEQYF
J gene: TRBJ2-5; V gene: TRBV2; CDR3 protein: CASSRDRREETQYF
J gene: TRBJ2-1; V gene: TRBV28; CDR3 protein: CASSLPGGAYNEQFF
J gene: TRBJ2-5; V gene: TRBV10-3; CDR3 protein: CAISDRSSDPQETQYF
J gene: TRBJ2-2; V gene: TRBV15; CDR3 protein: CATSRQGETGELFF
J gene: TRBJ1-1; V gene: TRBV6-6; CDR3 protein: CASSYSDGGVGAFF
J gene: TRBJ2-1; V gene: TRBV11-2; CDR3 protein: CASSLAPGEQFF
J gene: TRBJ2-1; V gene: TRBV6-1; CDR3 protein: CASRDPKGEQFF
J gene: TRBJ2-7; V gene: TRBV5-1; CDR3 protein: CASSATGTGAEQYF
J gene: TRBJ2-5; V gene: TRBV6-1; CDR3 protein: CASTEGGGPGETQYF
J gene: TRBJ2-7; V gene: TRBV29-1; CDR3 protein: CSVEDWGQESRSYEQYF
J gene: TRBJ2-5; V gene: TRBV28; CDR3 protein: CASSLSEGGTQYF
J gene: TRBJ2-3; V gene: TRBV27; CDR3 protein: CASSLRGGVADTQYF
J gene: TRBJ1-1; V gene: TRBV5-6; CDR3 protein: CASSWDRGLTEAFF
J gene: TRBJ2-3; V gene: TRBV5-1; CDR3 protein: CASSSPTDTQYF
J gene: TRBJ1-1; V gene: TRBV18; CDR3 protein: CASSPYTGKNTEAFF
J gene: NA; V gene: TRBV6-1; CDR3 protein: CASSESVGGVYEQYF
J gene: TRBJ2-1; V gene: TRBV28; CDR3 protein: CASSTWDAAESYNEQFF
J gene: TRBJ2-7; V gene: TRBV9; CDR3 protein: CASSVSPGPDEQYF
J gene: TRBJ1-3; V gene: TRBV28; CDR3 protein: CASSSPGPTGGSGNTIYF